These 24 T cell receptor beta chains were sequenced from one sample in a study of blood T cell repertoires in COVID-19. The protocol was immunoSEQ multiplex PCR, while the TCRdb copy is restricted to in-frame clones and leaves out a portion. The table lists some 200,000 clones, around 89% of them singletons, with roughly 6% in the top ten. Sequencing used peripheral blood. These receptors were taken from a man aged 40-49 years with active or convalescent COVID-19.

The J gene is TRBJ2-1, the V gene TRBV3-1 (or the pseudogene TRBV3-2); D not resolved. The CDR3 length is 13 residues. In germline, CDR1 is LGHDT, CDR2 YNNKEL (reference sequence). The ends were cut back, 5 bases at V and 4 bases at J, with 9 bases in the middle. The CDR3 here is CASSSTRYNEQFF. CDR3 nucleotides: TGTGCCAGCAGCTCGACTCGTTACAATGAGCAGTTCTTC.

The chain is built from TRBV9 and TRBJ2-1; 16 nucleotides line up with TRBD2. Trimming took 2 bases from V and 0 from J; bases not matched to a gene: 2. The CDR3 extends over 18 amino acids. The germline gives CDR1 SGDLS, CDR2 YYNGEE. CDR3 DNA: TGTGCCAGCAGCGTTGGGACTAGCGGGGGGGCCTCCTACAATGAGCAGTTCTTC. Its translation is CASSVGTSGGASYNEQFF.

In regard to this clone: Other DNA sequences in the sample encode the same CDR3. This chain links TRBV5-1 with TRBJ2-1; 7 nucleotides match TRBD2. The ends lost 4 bases at V and 0 bases at J; junction bases unmatched: 4. CDR3 length: 15 residues. Germline values: CDR1 SGHRS, CDR2 YFSETQ. As DNA, the CDR3 is TGCGCCAGCAGCCCGTCGGGGGGCTCCTACAATGAGCAGTTCTTC. Translation: CASSPSGGSYNEQFF.

The chain employs TRBV6-5 and TRBJ1-2; 11 bases align to TRBD1. This CDR3 comprises 14 residues. J gave up 7 bases and V 5 bases, and 6 bases lay outside the gene matches. Germline CDR1 reads MNHEY; CDR2 reads SVGAGI. This chain's CDR3 is CASSTGQGAFGYTF. CDR3 sequence (DNA): TGTGCCAGCAGTACCGGACAGGGGGCTTTTGGCTACACCTTC.

The CDR3 DNA reads as TGTGCCAGTAGTATTCAGGGGCTTGGGGCCAACGTCCTGACTTTC. Encoded protein: CASSIQGLGANVLTF. The chain recombines TRBV19 with TRBJ2-6, with a possible D match to TRBD1 (6 bases). Trimming took off 3 bases at V and 3 bases at J, with 9 bases between the two ends. CDR3 length equals 15 residues. Germline CDR1 and CDR2: LNHDA and SQIVND (reference sequence).

This clone showed up just once. The chain recombines TRBV5-4 with TRBJ2-5; 8 bases agree with TRBD1. CDR3 length equals 14 residues. Germline V CDR1 and CDR2: SGHNT, YYREEE (reference sequence). The V segment lost 10 bases and the J segment 3 bases; nucleotides outside the gene matches: 11. The CDR3 region has the DNA TGTGCCTGCCAAACTTACAGGGGGAAAGAGACCCAGTACTTC. Its translation is CACQTYRGKETQYF.

This clone showed up just once. The chain carries TRBV6-5 and TRBJ2-7, with 8 bases that match TRBD1. With 6 bases clipped from V and 1 base from J, the junction kept 8 bases outside the gene matches. This CDR3 spans 15 amino acids. Germline assignment: CDR1 MNHEY and CDR2 SVGAGI. The CDR3 sequence is CASRKKTGESYEQYF. In DNA, the CDR3 is TGTGCCAGCAGAAAGAAGACAGGGGAATCCTACGAGCAGTACTTC.

This sequence joins TRBV11-2 and TRBJ2-2; no clear D. The V end lost 5 bases, the J end lost 4 bases, and 14 bases lay between the germline ends. CDR1 SGHAT and CDR2 FQNNGV come from the germline V gene. The CDR3 loop spans 15 amino acids. CDR3 DNA sequence: TGTGCCAGCAGCCGTAAACTGGAGTTCACCGGGGAGCTGTTTTTT. This codes for CASSRKLEFTGELFF.

This sequence joins TRBV6-2 or TRBV6-3 and TRBJ1-5; TRBD1 aligns across 7 bases. The CDR3 is 15 amino acids. V trimming: 2 bases; J trimming: 5 bases; junction bases outside the gene matches: 6. The germline gives CDR1 MNHEY, CDR2 SVGEGT. CDR3 amino acids: CASSYDRAGDQPQHF. CDR3 DNA: TGTGCCAGCAGTTACGACAGGGCAGGCGATCAGCCCCAGCATTTT.

The rearrangement joins TRBV10-3 to TRBJ1-1; a weak D match, TRBD1 (5 bases). The CDR3 consists of 14 residues. Germline V gives CDR1 ENHRY, CDR2 SYGVKD. V gave up 0 bases and J gave up 3 bases, with 8 bases separating them. The CDR3 DNA reads as TGTGCCATCAGTGAGTCAGGGGCGGACACTGAAGCTTTCTTT. Translating gives CAISESGADTEAFF.

The chain joins TRBV4-3 to TRBJ1-1; 7 nucleotides line up with TRBD1. The CDR3 consists of 14 residues. In germline, CDR1 is LGHNA, CDR2 YSLEER. Trimming at V came to 4 bases and at J to 0 bases, leaving 2 bases not matched to a gene. In DNA, the CDR3 is TGCGCCAGCAGCCCGGGACAGATGAACACTGAAGCTTTCTTT. It is translated as CASSPGQMNTEAFF.

J is TRBJ2-2 and V is TRBV5-5, with D unclear. V dropped 0 bases and J dropped 1 base, with 10 bases sitting between them. Germline assignment: CDR1 SGHKS and CDR2 YYEKEE (reference sequence). There are 16 residues in the CDR3. The CDR3 reads CASSLEFSGNTGELFF. CDR3 sequence (DNA): TGTGCCAGCAGCTTGGAGTTTTCGGGGAACACCGGGGAGCTGTTTTTT.

V gene TRBV11-3 combines with J gene TRBJ1-3, with 7 bases fitting TRBD1. The CDR3 has 16 residues. Germline-derived CDR1 and CDR2 are SGHNT and YENEEA. V trimming: 1 base; J trimming: 4 bases; junction bases outside the gene matches: 7. This CDR3 is CASSLVGGTAGNTIYF. Written as DNA, the CDR3 is TGTGCCAGCAGCTTAGTTGGCGGGACAGCAGGAAACACCATATATTTT.

In the case of this clone: Compared with germline, one end of the junction differs, possibly owing to a read error. The V call is TRBV4-3, the J call TRBJ2-7; the match to TRBD2 covers 8 bases. The CDR3 has 14 amino acids. Looked up from germline, CDR1 is LGHNA and CDR2 is YSLEER. The chain's CDR3 is CASSQAGDLYEQYF. The DNA of the CDR3 is TGCGCCAGCAGTCAAGCGGGGGACCTCTACGAGCAGTACTTC.

The V gene is TRBV7-9, the J gene TRBJ2-3, with D perhaps matching TRBD1 (5 bases). This CDR3 region has 15 residues. Germline V gene lookup returns CDR1 SEHNR and CDR2 FQNEAQ (reference sequence). Trimming left V 0 bases short and J 1 base short, with 8 bases between. This CDR3 is CASSLATARTDTQYF. CDR3 DNA sequence: TGTGCCAGCAGCTTAGCGACAGCTCGCACAGATACGCAGTATTTT. The full variable domain, in which reference TRBV7-9 and TRBJ2-3 provide the parts outside the CDR3, is DTGVSQNPRHKITKRGQNVTFRCDPISEHNRLYWYRQTLGQGPEFLTYFQNEAQLEKSRLLSDRFSAERPKGSFSTLEIQRTEQGDSAMYLCASSLATARTDTQYFGPGTRLTVL.

V gene TRBV6-2 or TRBV6-3 combines with J gene TRBJ2-5, with D unresolved. V lost 4 bases and J 1 base, leaving 4 bases between the germline ends. Germline V gene sequence: CDR1 MNHEY, CDR2 SVGEGT. This CDR3 comprises 12 residues. The CDR3 DNA reads as TGTGCCAGCAGTTCGAGCCAAGAGACCCAGTACTTC. It encodes CASSSSQETQYF.

V and J are TRBV12-5 and TRBJ1-4; no reliable D call. CDR3 length: 17 residues. Deletions cut 5 bases from V and 5 bases from J, with 21 bases between. Germline V gene lookup returns CDR1 LGHNT and CDR2 FRNRAP. Here the CDR3 DNA reads TGTGCTAGTGGTATCGGACGAAAAGGAGGCCGGAATGAAAAACTGTTTTTT. The encoded protein is CASGIGRKGGRNEKLFF. The whole variable domain, filled in from reference TRBV12-5 and TRBJ1-4, reads DARVTQTPRHKVTEMGQEVTMRCQPILGHNTVFWYRQTMMQGLELLAYFRNRAPLDDSGMPKDRFSAEMPDATLATLKIQPSEPRDSAVYFCASGIGRKGGRNEKLFFGSGTQLSVL.

This clone occurred a few times. This sequence joins TRBV24-1 and TRBJ1-1, with TRBD1 matching 8 bases. From germline, CDR1 is KGHDR and CDR2 SFDVKD. J gave up 5 bases and V 5 bases, and 6 bases lay outside the gene matches. The CDR3 runs to 14 residues. CDR3 in DNA: TGTGCCACCAGTGGTACAGGGGGGGGGACTGAAGCTTTCTTT. Its translation is CATSGTGGGTEAFF.

The chain has TRBV11-2 and TRBJ1-3; D perhaps matches TRBD1 (5 bases). The CDR3 has 19 amino acids. Germline-derived CDR1 and CDR2 are SGHAT and FQNNGV. Between the trimmed V and J ends, which lost 5 bases and 0 bases, there was a span of 23 bases. CDR3 sequence (DNA): TGTGCCAGCAGCCCCGGCTTGCGGGGCCTCATACACTCTGGAAACACCATATATTTT. Its protein product is CASSPGLRGLIHSGNTIYF.

The J gene is TRBJ1-5, the V gene TRBV27; no clear D. The CDR3 consists of 16 residues. Germline V gene data show CDR1 as MNHEY and CDR2 as SMNVEV (reference sequence). The V gene lost 6 bases and the J gene lost 6 bases, with 21 bases spanning the gap. The CDR3 coding sequence is TGTGCCAGCAGCTCTAGAGGAACAACAATTGGTCAGCCCCAGCATTTT. It is translated as CASSSRGTTIGQPQHF.

This chain links TRBV5-1 with TRBJ2-1; a weak D match, TRBD1 (8 bases). V was pared by 1 base and J by 9 bases, with 14 bases between. The CDR3 extends over 14 amino acids. The germline V gene encodes CDR1 SGHRS and CDR2 YFSETQ. CDR3 loop: CASSLTGGESEQFF. DNA of the CDR3: TGCGCCAGCAGCTTGACAGGGGGGGAAAGTGAGCAGTTCTTC.

The chain has TRBV7-2 and TRBJ2-1, with TRBD2 matching 11 bases. The germline CDR1 and CDR2 sequences are SGHTA and FQGNSA. V lost 8 bases to trimming and J lost 3 bases; unmatched junction nucleotides: 9. The CDR3 is made up of 16 amino acids. CDR3 in DNA: TGTGCCAGCGAATCAAAGGGGACTAGCGGCTACAATGAGCAGTTCTTC. Protein: CASESKGTSGYNEQFF.

With regard to this clone: The sample carries other DNA sequences with the same CDR3. V usage is TRBV19 and J usage is TRBJ2-6; 7 bases fit TRBD2. With 3 bases clipped from V and 2 bases from J, the junction kept 1 base outside the gene matches. The germline V gene encodes CDR1 LNHDA and CDR2 SQIVND (reference sequence). CDR3 length: 15 amino acids. CDR3 protein: CASSIGGAGANVLTF. CDR3 in DNA: TGTGCCAGTAGTATTGGGGGGGCTGGGGCCAACGTCCTGACTTTC.

J is TRBJ1-2 and V is TRBV3-1 (or the pseudogene TRBV3-2), with TRBD1 matching over 7 bases. The CDR3 is made up of 15 amino acids. Germline values: CDR1 LGHDT, CDR2 YNNKEL (reference sequence). Trimming cost V 1 base and J 4 bases; bases outside gene matches: 6. This CDR3 reads CASSQGYSGGYGYTF. CDR3 nucleotide sequence: TGTGCCAGCAGCCAAGGTTACTCAGGGGGCTATGGCTACACCTTC.